This T cell receptor (beta chain) is from a study of cytomegalovirus exposure and HLA in healthy donors. Study information: HLA-typed donors were the source of about 85 million unique TCRs held in an early data release. General study results and limits: Excluded were some V segments that proved indistinguishable, including TRBV6-2 and TRBV6-3.

Both 60 Vbeta primers and 13 Jbeta primers went into the PCR. The table came from immunoSEQ multiplex PCR; TCRdb's copy has only in-frame clones and leaves some out. The repertoire holds 180,000 or so clones, with around four fifths as singletons. The CDR3 spans 15 residues. CDR1 and CDR2 from the germline V gene are LGHNA and YNFKEQ. V lost 3 bases, J lost 4 bases, and 7 bases stayed unmatched. Turning to this clone: Antigen unknown.

Sequenced: PBMCs. V and J are TRBV4-2 and TRBJ2-7; 9 positions agree with TRBD1. This sequence originates from a woman aged 30 to 39 in good health and CMV-seronegative. CDR3 sequence (DNA): TGTGCCAGCAGCCAGCCGGGGACAGGGATTTACGAGCAGTACTTC. Residues: CASSQPGTGIYEQYF.